The 23 T cell receptor beta chains below come from one sample, sequenced in a study of T cells in women clearing cervical HPV infection. TCRdb keeps only in-frame clones here, not all; method: immunoSEQ multiplex PCR. The sample holds about 35,000 clones. What was sequenced was blood buffy coat. The source is a woman aged 18-70 years with a cervical HPV16 infection that either progressed to CIN3+ or cleared (not recorded which).

For this clone: The read ends 3 residues before the CDR3 terminus; that terminus is restored from the germline J gene. This chain uses TRBV5-1 with TRBJ2-1, with a possible D match to TRBD1 (5 bases). Germline CDR1 and CDR2: SGHRS and YFSETQ. This CDR3 spans 15 amino acids. Between the trimmed V and J ends, which lost 0 bases and 1 base, there was a span of 8 bases. The covered CDR3 bases are TGCGCCAGCAGCTTGGGTGCAGGGTCCTACAATGAG. It is translated as CASSLGAGSYNE. The complete CDR3 sequence is CASSLGAGSYNEQFF. Drawing the rest from reference TRBV5-1 and TRBJ2-1, the complete variable domain is KAGVTQTPRYLIKTRGQQVTLSCSPISGHRSVSWYQQTPGQGLQFLFEYFSETQRNKGNFPGRFSGRQFSNSRSEMNVSTLELGDSALYLCASSLGAGSYNEQFFGPGTRLTVL.

Comments on this clone: Coverage ceases 3 residues before the CDR3 finishes, and the germline J gene fills in the end. The chain is built from TRBV30 and TRBJ2-5; weak D call: TRBD1 (6 bases). Trimming removed 7 bases from V and 5 bases from J, with 8 bases in between. CDR3 size: 10 residues. The germline V gene has CDR1 GTSNPN and CDR2 SVGIG (reference sequence). The CDR3 bases that were read are TGTGCCTACAGGGATGAGACC. Its translation: CAYRDET. The full CDR3 sequence reads CAYRDETQYF.

As for this clone: The read finishes 3 residues shy of the CDR3 end, and the germline J gene is used to complete it. This chain connects TRBV7-2 to TRBJ1-1; D is unresolved. Per the germline V gene, CDR1 is SGHTA and CDR2 is FQGNSA. This CDR3 comprises 12 residues. The CDR3 region is CASSLRQAGAFF. Partial CDR3 DNA: TGTGCCAGCAGCTTACGTCAGGCAGGA.

Concerning this clone: The read ends 3 residues shy of where the CDR3 ends; the end is completed using the germline J gene. This chain connects TRBV19 to TRBJ1-2, with D hard to call. CDR3 length equals 17 residues. The V gene's germline CDR1 is LNHDA and CDR2 SQIVND (reference sequence). This CDR3 is CASSICRTSGSCYDYTF. The sequenced part of the CDR3 DNA is TGTGCCAGTAGTATCTGTAGGACTAGCGGGAGTTGCTACGAC.

In the case of this clone: The read terminates 3 residues before the CDR3 end, so the remaining end is supplied by the germline J gene. The V call is TRBV20-1, the J call TRBJ2-3, with TRBD2 matching over 8 bases. CDR1 is DFQATT and CDR2 is SNEGSKA in the germline V gene (reference sequence). The CDR3 runs to 13 residues. CDR3 protein: CSARRTSRETQYF. CDR3 DNA, as far as it was read: TGCAGTGCTAGAAGGACTAGCCGTGAGACG.

As for this clone: The read comes to an end 3 residues before the CDR3 does, leaving the germline J gene to fill in the end. This chain links TRBV18 with TRBJ1-2; 7 bases line up with TRBD1. This CDR3 has 14 amino acids. CDR1 is KGHSH, CDR2 LQKENI, per germline. The DNA read from the CDR3 is TGTGCCAGCTCCCCTCGGACAGGTGAGAACGAC. Its protein is CASSPRTGEND. The entire CDR3 reads CASSPRTGENDYTF.

Concerning this clone: The read ends 3 residues early relative to the CDR3; the germline J gene fills the gap. The chain couples TRBV2 to TRBJ1-6; D gene unclear. CDR1 is SNHLY, CDR2 FYNNEI, per germline. The V end lost 7 bases, the J end lost 0 bases, and 10 bases lay between the germline ends. The CDR3 is 15 amino acids. The CDR3 spells CASKVDASYNSPLHF. The covered CDR3 bases are TGTGCCAGCAAGGTTGATGCCTCCTATAATTCACCC.

Of note for this clone: The read ends 3 residues early relative to the CDR3; the germline J gene fills the gap. The chain has TRBV6-2 or TRBV6-3 and TRBJ2-7, with 7 bases lining up with TRBD1. The CDR3 covers 13 residues. The junction had 8 bases not matched to a gene; V was cut back by 6 bases and J by 6 bases. Germline CDR1 and CDR2: MNHEY and SVGEGT. This CDR3 reads CASSPGQDREQYF. The CDR3 bases that were read are TGTGCCAGCAGCCCAGGACAGGACCGCGAG.

CDR3 region: CASSSDTNTGELFF. CDR3 bases read: TGTGCCAGCAGCTCGGACACCAACACCGGGGAG. J is TRBJ2-2 and V is TRBV11-2; a possible D gene is TRBD1 (5 bases). The read is 3 residues too short to cover the CDR3 end, so that end is filled in from the germline J gene. The V gene lost 4 bases and the J gene lost 2 bases, with 8 bases spanning the gap. CDR1 SGHAT and CDR2 FQNNGV come from the germline V gene. The CDR3 consists of 14 residues.

A remark on this clone: The DNA ends 3 residues before the CDR3 does, and the rest of the CDR3 is filled in from the germline J gene. This sequence joins TRBV10-3 and TRBJ2-1; 9 bases are a match to TRBD1. The V and J ends lost 5 bases and 2 bases, in that order; junction bases with no gene match: 4. This CDR3 has 15 amino acids. The germline CDR1 and CDR2 sequences are ENHRY and SYGVKD. The CDR3: CAISSTGGTYNEQFF. The sequenced CDR3 bases are TGTGCCATCAGTTCGACAGGGGGTACCTACAATGAG.

As concerns this clone: The read halts 3 residues ahead of the CDR3 end, with the missing end drawn from the germline J gene. The V gene is TRBV2, the J gene TRBJ2-3; D might be TRBD1 (6 bases). The CDR3 covers 13 residues. Per germline, CDR1 SNHLY and CDR2 FYNNEI. CDR3 in amino acids: CASRPGVNQPQYF. CDR3 DNA, as far as it was read: TGTGCCAGCAGGCCAGGGGTAAATCAGCCG.

Comment on this clone: From the germline J gene comes the end of the CDR3, since the read stops 3 residues before it. V and J are TRBV18 and TRBJ1-1, with a tentative D call TRBD1 (5 bases). Trimming cost V 4 bases and J 5 bases, with 11 bases left between them. Germline V gives CDR1 KGHSH, CDR2 LQKENI. The CDR3 covers 13 residues. The CDR3 reads CASSQGFDTEAFF. The CDR3 bases that were read are TGTGCCAGCTCACAGGGGTTCGATACTGAA.

Note on this clone: The read comes to an end 3 residues before the CDR3 does, leaving the germline J gene to fill in the end. The chain has TRBV2 and TRBJ2-1; 11 positions match TRBD2. V gave up 6 bases and J gave up 4 bases; unmatched junction bases: 5. Germline CDR1 reads SNHLY; CDR2 reads FYNNEI. There are 15 residues in the CDR3. Incomplete CDR3 DNA: TGTGCCAGCAGCGTCGGGACTAGCGGTTACAATGAG. This sequence encodes CASSVGTSGYNE. The whole CDR3 sequence reads CASSVGTSGYNEQFF.

In regard to this clone: The read ends 3 residues shy of where the CDR3 ends; the end is completed using the germline J gene. The chain employs TRBV19 and TRBJ1-5; 9 positions agree with TRBD1. J was trimmed by 3 bases and V by 1 base; bases with no gene match: 7. Germline V CDR1 and CDR2: LNHDA, SQIVND (reference sequence). The CDR3 has 17 residues. The CDR3 loop is CASSIVTGQGFNQPQHF. The sequenced part of the CDR3 DNA is TGTGCCAGTAGTATAGTCACGGGACAGGGATTCAATCAGCCC.

Note on this clone: The missing CDR3 end, 3 residues past where the read stops, is filled in from the germline J gene. The gene calls are TRBV29-1 and TRBJ1-2; TRBD1 matches 7 bases. CDR1 and CDR2 from the germline V gene are SQVTM and ANQGSEA. The CDR3 contains 11 residues. The sequenced part of the CDR3 DNA is TGCAGCGGCACAGGGGCGTGGGGC. Its translation: CSGTGAWG. The full CDR3 protein reads CSGTGAWGYTF.

Note on this clone: The CDR3 goes on 3 residues after the read ends, and that part is filled in from the germline J gene. This sequence joins TRBV19 and TRBJ2-5; D is possibly TRBD1 (5 bases). This CDR3 spans 13 amino acids. CDR1 and CDR2 (germline): LNHDA, SQIVND (reference sequence). The V and J ends lost 6 bases and 5 bases respectively, with 13 bases between them. The CDR3 protein is CASSVQGTETQYF. CDR3 DNA (partial): TGTGCCAGTAGCGTCCAGGGAACGGAGACC.

About this clone: From the germline J gene comes the end of the CDR3, since the read stops 3 residues before it. This chain links TRBV5-1 with TRBJ2-3, with 7 bases lining up with TRBD2. The CDR3 runs 14 residues. Germline values: CDR1 SGHRS, CDR2 YFSETQ. Incomplete CDR3 DNA: TGCGCCAGCAGCCCGTCGGCTAGCGGAGAGACG. Protein sequence: CASSPSASGET. The entire CDR3 sequence reads CASSPSASGETQYF.

Note on this clone: Read data end 3 residues before the CDR3 end; the end is taken from the germline J gene. This chain links TRBV28 with TRBJ2-3, with 11 bases lining up with TRBD2. The V gene's germline CDR1 is MDHEN and CDR2 SYDVKM. The CDR3 has 16 amino acids. Trimming at V came to 6 bases and at J to 5 bases, leaving 10 bases not matched to a gene. Here the CDR3 reads CASRENSGRAQDTQYF. The sequenced CDR3 bases are TGTGCCAGCAGAGAAAATAGCGGGAGGGCCCAAGATACG.

Concerning this clone itself: From the germline J gene comes the end of the CDR3, since the read stops 3 residues before it. The genes are TRBV18 and TRBJ1-4; 8 bases fit TRBD1. Losses at the gene ends were 6 bases for V and 6 bases for J; bases not matched to a gene: 6. The CDR3 is 14 residues long. Germline CDR1 and CDR2: KGHSH and LQKENI. The CDR3 bases that were read are TGTGCCAGCTCCCTTGGACAGGGTGATGAAAAA. It is translated as CASSLGQGDEK. The whole CDR3 region reads CASSLGQGDEKLFF.

In regard to this clone: The sequenced fragment ends 3 residues before the CDR3 boundary, so the rest is inferred from the germline J gene. V and J are TRBV6-1 and TRBJ1-1; D not certain. Trimming left V 2 bases short and J 2 bases short, with 9 bases between. The CDR3 is 14 residues long. Germline values: CDR1 MNHNS, CDR2 SASEGT. The CDR3 here is CASSEHGFNTEAFF. The sequenced part of the CDR3 DNA is TGTGCCAGCAGTGAACACGGGTTTAACACTGAA.

A note on this clone: The CDR3 goes on 3 residues after the read ends, and that part is filled in from the germline J gene. This chain uses TRBV29-1 with TRBJ2-1; 11 bases are a match to TRBD2. The trim removed 5 bases at V and 4 bases at J, leaving 4 bases unmatched. The germline V gene encodes CDR1 SQVTM and CDR2 ANQGSEA. The CDR3 spans 14 residues. CDR3 loop: CSVTSGGTYNEQFF. Partial CDR3 DNA: TGCAGCGTTACTAGCGGGGGTACATACAATGAG.

Concerning this clone: The CDR3 end lies 3 residues beyond the end of the read and is filled in from the germline J gene. The rearrangement links TRBV7-2 to TRBJ2-3; D call uncertain. Looked up from germline, CDR1 is SGHTA and CDR2 is FQGNSA. The V end was cut by 4 bases, the J end by 8 bases, with 7 bases between. The CDR3 has 11 amino acids. The part of the CDR3 DNA that was read is TGTGCCAGCAGCTCCCTATCTACG. Its translation is CASSSLST. The full CDR3 protein is CASSSLSTQYF.

Notes on this clone: A read error may account for a junction end that differs from germline. The read is 3 residues too short to cover the CDR3 end, so that end is filled in from the germline J gene. This chain uses TRBV10-3 with TRBJ2-3; a weak D match, TRBD1 (5 bases). The CDR3 has 13 amino acids. Germline loops: CDR1 ENHRY, CDR2 SYGVKD. The sequenced part of the CDR3 DNA is TGTGCCATCAGTGTAGACAGCCCAGAGACG. This gives the protein CAISVDSPET. In full, the CDR3 reads CAISVDSPETQYF.